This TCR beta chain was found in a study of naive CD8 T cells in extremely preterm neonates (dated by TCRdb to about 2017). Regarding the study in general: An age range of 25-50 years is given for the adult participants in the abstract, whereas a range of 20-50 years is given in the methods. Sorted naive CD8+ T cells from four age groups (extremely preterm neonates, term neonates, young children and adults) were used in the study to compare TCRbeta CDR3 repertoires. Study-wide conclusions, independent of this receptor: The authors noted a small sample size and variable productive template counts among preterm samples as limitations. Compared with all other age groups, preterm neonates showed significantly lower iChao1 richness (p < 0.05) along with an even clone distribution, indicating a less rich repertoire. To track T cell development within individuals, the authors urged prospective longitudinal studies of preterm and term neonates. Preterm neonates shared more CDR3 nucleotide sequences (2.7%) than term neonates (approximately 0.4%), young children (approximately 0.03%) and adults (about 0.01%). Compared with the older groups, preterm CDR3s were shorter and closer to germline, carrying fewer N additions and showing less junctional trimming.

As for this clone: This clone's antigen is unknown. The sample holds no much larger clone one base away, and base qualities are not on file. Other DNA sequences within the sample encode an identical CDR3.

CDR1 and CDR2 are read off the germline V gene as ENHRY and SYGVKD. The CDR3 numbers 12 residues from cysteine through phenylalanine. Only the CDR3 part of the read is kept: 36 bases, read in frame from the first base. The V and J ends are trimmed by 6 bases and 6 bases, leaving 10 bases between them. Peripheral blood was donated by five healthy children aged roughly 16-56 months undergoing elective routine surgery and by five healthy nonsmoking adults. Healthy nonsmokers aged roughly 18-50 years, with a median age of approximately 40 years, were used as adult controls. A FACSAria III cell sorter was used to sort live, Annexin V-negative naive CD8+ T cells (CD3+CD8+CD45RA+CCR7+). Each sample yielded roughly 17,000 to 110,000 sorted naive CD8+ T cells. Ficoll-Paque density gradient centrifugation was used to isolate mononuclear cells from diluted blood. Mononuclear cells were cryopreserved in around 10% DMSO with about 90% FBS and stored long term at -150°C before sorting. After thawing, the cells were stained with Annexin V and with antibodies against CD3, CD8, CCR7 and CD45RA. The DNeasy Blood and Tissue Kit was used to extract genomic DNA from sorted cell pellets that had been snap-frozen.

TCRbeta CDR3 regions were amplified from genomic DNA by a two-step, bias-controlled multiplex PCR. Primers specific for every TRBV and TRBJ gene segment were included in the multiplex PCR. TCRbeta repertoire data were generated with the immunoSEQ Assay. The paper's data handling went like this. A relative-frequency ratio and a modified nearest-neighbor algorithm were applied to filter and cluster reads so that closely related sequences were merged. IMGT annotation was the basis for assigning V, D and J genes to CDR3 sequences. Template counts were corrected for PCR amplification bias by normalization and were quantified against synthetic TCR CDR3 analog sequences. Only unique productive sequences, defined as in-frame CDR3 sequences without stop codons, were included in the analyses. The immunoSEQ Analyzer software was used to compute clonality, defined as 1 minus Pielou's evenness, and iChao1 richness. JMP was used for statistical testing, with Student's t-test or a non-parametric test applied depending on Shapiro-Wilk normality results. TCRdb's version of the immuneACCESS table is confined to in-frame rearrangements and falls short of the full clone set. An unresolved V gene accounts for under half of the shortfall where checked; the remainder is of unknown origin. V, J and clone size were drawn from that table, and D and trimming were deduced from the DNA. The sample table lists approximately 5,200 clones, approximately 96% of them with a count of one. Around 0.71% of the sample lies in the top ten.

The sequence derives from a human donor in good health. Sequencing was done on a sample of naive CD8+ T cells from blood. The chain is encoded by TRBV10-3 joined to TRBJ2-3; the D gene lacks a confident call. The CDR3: CAISDIEDTQYF. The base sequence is TGTGCCATCAGCGATATAGAGGATACGCAGTATTTT.